This T cell receptor (beta chain) was recovered during a study of blood T cell repertoires in COVID-19. Study-level background: Samples came from the United States, Italy and Spain, spanning acute and convalescent COVID-19. The analysed material was cDNA or gDNA that came from T cells, B-cell-depleted T cells, or PBMCs.

This CDR3 has 14 residues. V lost 0 bases and J lost 11; bases outside the gene matches: 9. The germline CDR1 and CDR2 sequences are SGHNT and YYREEE (reference sequence). Source study methods: Reference gene primer amplification gave nucleated cell count estimates. Assay used: immunoSEQ multiplex PCR; TCRdb lists only in-frame clones, some missing. Clonal size and the V and J genes are those of that table, whereas D and trimming came from the DNA. The table records some 76,000 clones, around 89% of them present only once. The chain carries TRBV5-4 and TRBJ2-5, with 8 bases aligning to TRBD1. This TCR derives from a man aged 55-75 years with acute or convalescent COVID-19. The sequenced sample consisted of peripheral blood. CDR3 loop: CASSLASGGSPQYF. CDR3 in DNA: TGTGCCAGCAGCTTGGCCTCAGGGGGCAGTCCTCAGTACTTC.